The 2 T cell receptor beta chains below come from one sample, sequenced in a study of T cell responses to AZD1222 COVID-19 vaccine. Method: immunoSEQ multiplex PCR; TCRdb's copy keeps in-frame clones and lacks some. The table has under 130,000 clones, 82% seen once; the top ten hold approximately 5%. The starting material was peripheral blood, obtained on day 0 of AZD1222 vaccination. The receptors shown here come from an adult in good health.

DNA of the CDR3: TGCGCCAGCAGCCAAGCTATCGAGACAGGGGCGTACGAGCAGTACTTC. Translation gives CASSQAIETGAYEQYF. The chain joins TRBV4-3 to TRBJ2-7, with 8 positions matching TRBD1. Germline-derived CDR1 and CDR2 are LGHNA and YSLEER. The trim removed 1 base at V and 4 bases at J, leaving 9 bases unmatched. The CDR3 spans 16 residues.

To note about this clone: A read error may produce the germline difference seen at one junction end. The V gene is TRBV4-3, the J gene TRBJ2-1; D remains unclear. Germline V gives CDR1 LGHNA, CDR2 YSLEER. The CDR3 sequence is 13 residues long. The CDR3: CASSQEVTYNEVF. For the CDR3, the DNA is TGCGCCAGCAGCCAAGAGGTGACATACAACGAGGTCTTC.